This T cell receptor (beta chain) was sequenced for a study of blood T cell repertoires in COVID-19. Background on the study: Sites across the United States, Italy and Spain contributed samples from acute and convalescent COVID-19. Sources were T cells, B-cell-depleted T cells, or PBMCs; the material itself was cDNA or gDNA.

V lost 1 base, J lost 7 bases, and 9 bases stayed unmatched. Germline V CDR1 and CDR2: SEHNR, FQNEAQ (reference sequence). The CDR3 extends over 15 amino acids. Per the study methods: Researchers report that nucleated cell counts were estimated from reference gene primer amplification. Generated by immunoSEQ multiplex PCR, the TCRdb table keeps only in-frame clones and is missing some. V and J calls and clone size are copied from that table; D and trimming were computed from the DNA. The repertoire holds about 200,000 clones, with roughly 89% as singletons. The chain couples TRBV7-9 to TRBJ2-7; TRBD1 aligns across 8 bases. The TCR comes from a man aged 55 to 70 who had recovered from COVID-19. Material: peripheral blood. The CDR3 loop reads CASSLGGTGQGEQYF. CDR3 sequence (DNA): TGTGCCAGCAGCTTAGGTGGGACAGGACAAGGAGAGCAGTACTTC.